Below, 27 T cell receptor beta chains from the same sample are listed, as sequenced in a study of STAT3 mutations in large granular lymphocyte leukemia. Produced via immunoSEQ multiplex PCR; TCRdb's table is partial and in-frame only. The sample gives several thousand clones, around 47% of which show up once; approximately 80% is in the top ten. Study-wide results and caveats: In T-cell large granular lymphocyte leukemia, about half of patients showed multiple immunodominant subclonotypes.

Antigen specificity for these receptors is unknown. The sequencing input was peripheral blood mononuclear cells. The receptors were sampled from a man in his sixties with T-cell large granular lymphocyte leukemia. Some clones in this sample may be carry-over from other donors' samples.

This clone was seen more than once but under ten times. The chain employs TRBV28 and TRBJ1-2; D is ambiguous. V was shortened by 6 bases and J by 3 bases, with 11 bases between the two germline ends. The V gene's germline CDR1 is MDHEN and CDR2 SYDVKM. The CDR3 has 13 residues. The CDR3 nucleotides are TGTGCCAGCAGCCGGGGAGGATACTATGGCTACACCTTC. This sequence encodes CASSRGGYYGYTF.

The V gene is TRBV20-1, the J gene TRBJ2-7; D is uncertain. From germline, CDR1 is DFQATT and CDR2 SNEGSKA (reference sequence). The V end was cut by 1 base, the J end by 6 bases, with 7 bases between. This CDR3 spans 11 amino acids. The CDR3 sequence is CSARGDREQYF. The CDR3 region has the DNA TGCAGTGCTAGAGGAGATCGCGAGCAGTACTTC.

This chain joins TRBV5-1 and TRBJ2-2; D ambiguous. The germline V gene encodes CDR1 SGHRS and CDR2 YFSETQ. The CDR3 loop spans 14 amino acids. The V gene lost 5 bases and the J gene lost 3 bases, with 11 bases spanning the gap. This CDR3 is CASSGKADTGELFF. CDR3 coding DNA: TGCGCCAGCAGTGGGAAGGCGGACACCGGGGAGCTGTTTTTT.

The V gene is TRBV30, the J gene TRBJ2-1; 7 positions agree with TRBD2. The CDR3 totals 13 residues. J was trimmed by 5 bases and V by 1 base; bases with no gene match: 2. CDR1 is GTSNPN, CDR2 SVGIG, per germline (reference sequence). CDR3 sequence: CAWSGLADNEQFF. The CDR3 DNA sequence: TGTGCCTGGAGTGGGCTAGCGGACAATGAGCAGTTCTTC.

A few counts support this clone. The V and J genes are TRBV9 and TRBJ2-3; D gene uncertain. Trimming took off 4 bases at V and 3 bases at J, with 6 bases between the two ends. The germline CDR1 and CDR2 sequences are SGDLS and YYNGEE. This CDR3 has 12 residues. The CDR3 loop reads CASSTQTDTQYF. In DNA, the CDR3 is TGTGCCAGCAGCACCCAGACAGATACGCAGTATTTT. Complete variable domain (other parts from reference TRBV9 and TRBJ2-3): DSGVTQTPKHLITATGQRVTLRCSPRSGDLSVYWYQQSLDQGLQFLIQYYNGEERAKGNILERFSAQQFPDLHSELNLSSLELGDSALYFCASSTQTDTQYFGPGTRLTVL.

This clone is judged medium-sized (0.01 to 0.1%). The V gene is TRBV4-3, the J gene TRBJ1-1; D not certain. The germline V gene has CDR1 LGHNA and CDR2 YSLEER. There are 13 residues in the CDR3. V gave up 1 base and J gave up 4 bases, with 7 bases separating them. CDR3 in amino acids: CASSQGVTTEAFF. The CDR3 region has the DNA TGCGCCAGCAGCCAAGGGGTCACCACTGAAGCTTTCTTT.

This clone was picked up a small number of times. The rearrangement links TRBV29-1 to TRBJ1-2; a possible D gene is TRBD1 (5 bases). Trimming took off 6 bases at V and 0 bases at J, with 11 bases between the two ends. The CDR3 sequence is 13 residues long. Germline CDR1 reads SQVTM; CDR2 reads ANQGSEA. The CDR3 protein is CSVMDTTNYGYTF. The CDR3 DNA is TGCAGCGTCATGGACACCACTAACTATGGCTACACCTTC.

This clone turned up a few times. V usage is TRBV18 and J usage is TRBJ2-7; D is unresolved. The CDR3 contains 13 residues. Trimming removed 2 bases at V and 9 bases at J, with 14 bases between. Germline V gene lookup returns CDR1 KGHSH and CDR2 LQKENI. The CDR3 protein is CASSPGRQWGQYF. DNA for the CDR3: TGTGCCAGCTCACCAGGACGTCAATGGGGGCAGTACTTC.

This clone appeared a single time. V gene TRBV7-9 combines with J gene TRBJ2-3, with TRBD2 matching over 7 bases. There are 12 residues in the CDR3. From germline, CDR1 is SEHNR and CDR2 FQNEAQ (reference sequence). With V trimmed by 7 bases and J by 4 bases, 2 bases remained unmatched. CDR3 nucleotides: TGTGCCAGCATGGGGGGGGCAGATACGCAGTATTTT. This gives the protein CASMGGADTQYF.

V and J are TRBV4-1 and TRBJ1-1; no clear D gene. CDR1 MGHRA and CDR2 YSYEKL come from the germline V gene. The CDR3 consists of 15 residues. V was clipped by 6 bases and J by 2 bases, with 16 bases between them. The CDR3 region is CASSLLGLSNTEAFF. The CDR3 region has the DNA TGCGCCAGCAGTCTCCTGGGTCTCTCTAACACTGAAGCTTTCTTT.

J is TRBJ2-7 and V is TRBV5-1, with a possible D match to TRBD2 (5 bases). The CDR3 contains 13 residues. Trimming pared 0 bases from V and 2 bases from J, leaving 6 bases between. Germline loops: CDR1 SGHRS, CDR2 YFSETQ. CDR3 nucleotide sequence: TGCGCCAGCAGCTTGGAGGGAGCCTACGAGCAGTACTTC. Translation: CASSLEGAYEQYF.

The sample holds one count of this clone. The gene calls are TRBV30 and TRBJ1-3; no reliable D call. The V gene lost 5 bases and the J gene lost 1 base, with 9 bases spanning the gap. CDR3 length equals 13 residues. CDR1 is GTSNPN, CDR2 SVGIG, per germline (reference sequence). For the CDR3, the DNA is TGTGCCTGGGGCTCGCTTTCTGGAAACACCATATATTTT. This encodes CAWGSLSGNTIYF.

Only a few counts were recorded for this clone. The chain is built from TRBV13 and TRBJ2-7; 11 bases agree with TRBD1. The germline V gene has CDR1 PRHDT and CDR2 FYEKMQ (reference sequence). The ends lost 5 bases at V and 3 bases at J; junction bases unmatched: 3. The CDR3 runs 14 residues. The CDR3 loop reads CASSQGTGGYEQYF. CDR3 nucleotide sequence: TGTGCCAGCAGCCAAGGGACAGGGGGCTACGAGCAGTACTTC.

The count of this clone is one. The gene calls are TRBV18 and TRBJ1-2; 7 bases map to TRBD1. The CDR3 runs 14 residues. CDR1 is KGHSH and CDR2 is LQKENI in the germline V gene. The ends lost 1 base at V and 7 bases at J; junction bases unmatched: 6. The CDR3: CASSPQGARGGYTF. The CDR3 DNA is TGTGCCAGCTCACCACAGGGGGCTAGAGGTGGCTACACCTTC.

This clone occurred a few times. V usage is TRBV5-6 and J usage is TRBJ1-6, with unresolved D. Looked up from germline, CDR1 is SGHDT and CDR2 is YYEEEE. The CDR3 consists of 12 residues. Trimming stripped 1 base from V and 8 bases from J, with 4 bases between. Here the CDR3 DNA reads TGTGCCAGCAGCTTGCTGGATTCACCCCTCCACTTT. Translated: CASSLLDSPLHF. Full variable domain (missing parts from reference TRBV5-6 and TRBJ1-6): DAGVTQSPTHLIKTRGQQVTLRCSPKSGHDTVSWYQQALGQGPQFIFQYYEEEERQRGNFPDRFSGHQFPNYSSELNVNALLLGDSALYLCASSLLDSPLHFGNGTRLTVT.

As DNA, the CDR3 is TGCGCCAGCAGCCAACCGGGACAGGGTGTAGAGACCCAGTACTTC. It translates to CASSQPGQGVETQYF. The V and J genes are TRBV4-1 and TRBJ2-5, with 9 nucleotides matching TRBD1. With V trimmed by 2 bases and J by 4 bases, 5 bases remained unmatched. CDR1 and CDR2 (germline): MGHRA, YSYEKL. CDR3 length equals 15 residues.

This chain joins TRBV18 and TRBJ1-2, with D perhaps TRBD1 (5 bases). The germline V and J ends were trimmed by 3 bases and 3 bases, with 8 bases remaining between them. Germline assignment: CDR1 KGHSH and CDR2 LQKENI. CDR3 length: 13 residues. The CDR3 region is CASSPQGDYGYTF. The CDR3 bases are TGTGCCAGCTCACCGCAGGGCGACTATGGCTACACCTTC.

V and J are TRBV29-1 and TRBJ1-5; no clear D. The ends were cut back, 7 bases at V and 1 base at J, with 14 bases in the middle. This CDR3 contains 14 residues. Germline V lookup: CDR1 SQVTM, CDR2 ANQGSEA. The CDR3: CSASHGGSNQPQHF. CDR3 bases: TGCAGCGCCTCACACGGAGGGAGCAATCAGCCCCAGCATTTT.

V usage is TRBV7-9 and J usage is TRBJ1-3; D unresolved. The germline gives CDR1 SEHNR, CDR2 FQNEAQ (reference sequence). CDR3 length equals 12 residues. V was shortened by 3 bases and J by 7 bases, with 7 bases between the two germline ends. The CDR3 nucleotides are TGTGCCAGCAGCTTCTTGGCGAACACCATATATTTT. Amino acid sequence: CASSFLANTIYF.

This rearrangement joins TRBV29-1 to TRBJ2-3; TRBD2 might be the D (5 bases). CDR3 size: 14 residues. Germline loops: CDR1 SQVTM, CDR2 ANQGSEA. The germline V and J ends were trimmed by 7 bases and 6 bases, with 20 bases remaining between them. CDR3 sequence reads: CSARTATARDTQYF. Written as DNA, the CDR3 is TGCAGCGCCAGGACTGCCACCGCACGTGATACGCAGTATTTT.

This sequence joins TRBV7-9 and TRBJ2-1; D possibly uses TRBD1 or TRBD2 (5 bases each). The CDR3 runs 12 residues. The V gene lost 3 bases and the J gene lost 9 bases, with 9 bases spanning the gap. CDR1 and CDR2 (germline): SEHNR, FQNEAQ (reference sequence). The CDR3 reads CASSLGDLEQFF. For the CDR3, the DNA is TGTGCCAGCAGCTTGGGGGACCTTGAGCAGTTCTTC.

The V call is TRBV4-1, the J call TRBJ2-7, with 8 bases lining up with TRBD2. J lost 2 bases, V lost 0 bases, and 3 bases had no gene match. Germline CDR1 MGHRA, CDR2 YSYEKL. The CDR3 contains 15 residues. CDR3 DNA sequence: TGCGCCAGCAGCCAAGATCGGGGGGGCCCCTACGAGCAGTACTTC. Protein sequence: CASSQDRGGPYEQYF.

This clone was counted once. This rearrangement joins TRBV7-9 to TRBJ1-2; D unresolved. V gave up 3 bases and J gave up 4 bases, with 6 bases separating them. The length of the CDR3 is 12 residues. Germline CDR1 SEHNR, CDR2 FQNEAQ (reference sequence). CDR3: CASSLNSYGYTF. The CDR3 DNA is TGTGCCAGCAGCTTGAACAGCTATGGCTACACCTTC.

The gene calls are TRBV5-1 and TRBJ2-3, with 10 bases lining up with TRBD2. The germline CDR1 and CDR2 sequences are SGHRS and YFSETQ. Trimming at V came to 0 bases and at J to 3 bases, leaving 7 bases not matched to a gene. The CDR3 is 17 amino acids. The CDR3 protein is CASSLARSGGNTDTQYF. The CDR3 DNA sequence: TGCGCCAGCAGCTTGGCCCGTAGCGGGGGGAATACAGATACGCAGTATTTT. Full variable domain (rest looked up from reference TRBV5-1 and TRBJ2-3): KAGVTQTPRYLIKTRGQQVTLSCSPISGHRSVSWYQQTPGQGLQFLFEYFSETQRNKGNFPGRFSGRQFSNSRSEMNVSTLELGDSALYLCASSLARSGGNTDTQYFGPGTRLTVL.

The chain employs TRBV27 and TRBJ1-5, with D possibly TRBD1 on 6 matching bases. CDR1 and CDR2 from the germline V gene are MNHEY and SMNVEV (reference sequence). The CDR3 has 14 residues. The V end was cut by 7 bases, the J end by 2 bases, with 12 bases between. The CDR3 DNA follows: TGTGCCAGCACTGGAGGGGGAGGCAATCAGCCCCAGCATTTT. Amino acids: CASTGGGGNQPQHF.

The chain has TRBV30 and TRBJ1-2; D is unresolved. CDR1 and CDR2 (germline): GTSNPN, SVGIG (reference sequence). The CDR3 spans 12 residues. V shed 5 bases and J shed 4 bases, with 11 bases lying between them. CDR3: CAWVGGLYGYTF. The CDR3 DNA follows: TGTGCCTGGGTTGGCGGGCTCTATGGCTACACCTTC.

This clone was recorded once. V is TRBV5-1 and J is TRBJ2-5; D is possibly TRBD1 (5 bases). V dropped 0 bases and J dropped 1 base, with 10 bases sitting between them. CDR3 length: 15 amino acids. CDR1 SGHRS and CDR2 YFSETQ come from the germline V gene. CDR3 sequence reads: CASSLDGALQETQYF. The CDR3 DNA reads TGCGCCAGCAGCTTGGATGGGGCCCTCCAAGAGACCCAGTACTTC. Variable domain in full (rest from reference TRBV5-1 and TRBJ2-5): KAGVTQTPRYLIKTRGQQVTLSCSPISGHRSVSWYQQTPGQGLQFLFEYFSETQRNKGNFPGRFSGRQFSNSRSEMNVSTLELGDSALYLCASSLDGALQETQYFGPGTRLLVL.